Below are 22 T cell receptor beta chains sequenced from a single sample in a study of T cells in women clearing cervical HPV infection. Produced via immunoSEQ multiplex PCR; TCRdb's table is partial and in-frame only. The sample totals 25,000 to 30,000 clones. The sequencing input was blood buffy coat. These TCRs come from a woman between 18 and 75 years old with a cervical HPV16 infection that either progressed to CIN3+ or cleared (not recorded which).

The CDR3 spells CAISDLKQGNQETQYF. CDR3 bases read: TGTGCCATCAGTGACCTAAAACAGGGAAACCAAGAGACC. The chain joins TRBV10-3 to TRBJ2-5; perhaps TRBD1 as D (6 bases). The read terminates 3 residues ahead of where the CDR3 ends, so the germline J gene completes it. V lost 3 bases to trimming and J lost 0 bases, with 14 bases between them. Germline assignment: CDR1 ENHRY and CDR2 SYGVKD. The CDR3 consists of 16 residues.

As to this clone: The sequence runs out 3 residues before the end of the CDR3; the remainder is reconstructed from the germline J gene. The chain uses TRBV20-1 and TRBJ1-2; 11 nucleotides align to TRBD1. Germline assignment: CDR1 DFQATT and CDR2 SNEGSKA (reference sequence). J lost 2 bases, V lost 2 bases, and 1 base had no gene match. The CDR3 has 14 amino acids. CDR3: CSARRTGGNYGYTF. The CDR3 bases that were read are TGCAGTGCTAGAAGGACAGGGGGCAACTATGGC.

As to this clone: The read ends 3 residues shy of where the CDR3 ends; the end is completed using the germline J gene. The gene calls are TRBV7-2 and TRBJ1-2; D remains ambiguous. The CDR3 is 14 residues long. Germline CDR1 reads SGHTA; CDR2 reads FQGNSA. CDR3 sequence reads: CASSFSAGGYDYTF. CDR3 DNA, as far as it was read: TGTGCCAGCAGCTTTTCGGCAGGTGGGTACGAC.

Details on this clone: The read ends 3 residues shy of where the CDR3 ends; the end is completed using the germline J gene. The chain links TRBV18 to TRBJ2-7; 8 bases match TRBD1. The CDR3 covers 14 residues. Per the germline V gene, CDR1 is KGHSH and CDR2 is LQKENI. With 6 bases clipped from V and 3 bases from J, the junction kept 7 bases outside the gene matches. The CDR3 loop reads CASSTGTGFYEQYF. The DNA read from the CDR3 is TGTGCCAGCTCCACCGGGACAGGATTCTACGAG.

Worth noting for this clone: The read ends 3 residues early relative to the CDR3; the germline J gene fills the gap. The rearrangement uses TRBV19 and TRBJ1-5; 7 bases are shared with TRBD1. Trimming cost V 5 bases and J 8 bases; bases outside gene matches: 9. The CDR3 contains 14 residues. CDR1 and CDR2 (germline): LNHDA, SQIVND (reference sequence). The part of the CDR3 DNA that was read is TGTGCCAGTAGTCCTACAGGGGAAGGAAAGCCC. Translation gives CASSPTGEGKP. The complete CDR3 protein is CASSPTGEGKPQHF.

Concerning this clone itself: The sequenced fragment ends 3 residues before the CDR3 boundary, so the rest is inferred from the germline J gene. The chain is built from TRBV20-1 and TRBJ1-2; 10 nucleotides match TRBD1. Germline V gene data show CDR1 as DFQATT and CDR2 as SNEGSKA (reference sequence). This CDR3 spans 14 amino acids. The V segment lost 6 bases and the J segment 0 bases; nucleotides outside the gene matches: 4. Incomplete CDR3 DNA: TGCAGTGCCAGACAGGGGGCAGCTAACTATGGC. It codes for CSARQGAANYG. The full CDR3 sequence reads CSARQGAANYGYTF.

In regard to this clone: The sequenced fragment ends 3 residues before the CDR3 boundary, so the rest is inferred from the germline J gene. The chain combines TRBV15 with TRBJ2-6, with 7 bases identical to TRBD1. V dropped 2 bases and J dropped 2; count of bases not matched to a gene: 0. Germline values: CDR1 LNHNV, CDR2 YYDKDF (reference sequence). The CDR3 runs 15 residues. CDR3 bases read: TGTGCCACCAGCAGACAGGGGGCTGGGGCCAACGTC. Protein: CATSRQGAGANV. The CDR3 in full is CATSRQGAGANVLTF.

About this clone itself: The read gets to within 3 residues of the CDR3 end, and the germline J gene fills in the rest. The chain employs TRBV29-1 and TRBJ2-3; D call uncertain. The germline CDR1 and CDR2 sequences are SQVTM and ANQGSEA. Trimming pared 7 bases from V and 2 bases from J, leaving 16 bases between. This CDR3 comprises 14 residues. CDR3 amino acids: CSASQKVPTDTQYF. Partial CDR3 DNA: TGCAGCGCCTCGCAGAAGGTCCCCACAGATACG.

Of note for this clone: The read terminates 3 residues ahead of where the CDR3 ends, so the germline J gene completes it. J is TRBJ2-7 and V is TRBV5-1, with 10 positions matching TRBD1. Germline values: CDR1 SGHRS, CDR2 YFSETQ. V was clipped by 0 bases and J by 5 bases; unmatched bases: 5. CDR3 length equals 15 residues. This CDR3 reads CASSLDGQGVHEQYF. The CDR3 DNA, read in part, is TGCGCCAGCAGCTTGGATGGACAGGGGGTCCACGAG.

Concerning this clone: From the germline J gene comes the end of the CDR3, since the read stops 3 residues before it. The chain couples TRBV11-2 to TRBJ2-5; 7 bases align to TRBD2. The CDR3 contains 14 residues. J lost 2 bases, V lost 3 bases, and 3 bases had no gene match. Germline V gene data show CDR1 as SGHAT and CDR2 as FQNNGV. Incomplete CDR3 DNA: TGTGCCAGCAGCTTGGGGGGGGGACAAGAGACC. This translates into CASSLGGGQET. The whole CDR3 protein reads CASSLGGGQETQYF.

To note about this clone: The CDR3 is cut off 3 residues early in the read; its end comes from the germline J gene. The chain carries TRBV20-1 and TRBJ2-7; TRBD2 agrees at 13 bases. The CDR3 runs 16 residues. V lost 6 bases to trimming and J lost 0 bases; unmatched junction nucleotides: 8. From germline, CDR1 is DFQATT and CDR2 SNEGSKA (reference sequence). CDR3 loop: CSAAGLAGWSSYEQYF. The CDR3 DNA, read in part, is TGCAGTGCCGCGGGACTAGCGGGATGGAGCTCCTACGAG.

Comments on this clone: The read terminates 3 residues before the CDR3 end, so the remaining end is supplied by the germline J gene. The V call is TRBV20-1, the J call TRBJ1-5; D is unresolved. The CDR3 sequence is 13 residues long. V lost 1 base and J lost 5, with 9 bases in between. From germline, CDR1 is DFQATT and CDR2 SNEGSKA (reference sequence). CDR3 sequence reads: CSARVAVHQPQHF. The DNA read from the CDR3 is TGCAGTGCTAGAGTCGCAGTCCATCAGCCC.

To note about this clone: The CDR3 goes on 3 residues after the read ends, and that part is filled in from the germline J gene. This chain uses TRBV19 with TRBJ1-3; 7 nucleotides agree with TRBD1. CDR3 length equals 16 residues. The V gene end was trimmed by 5 bases and the J gene end by 1 base; junction bases not matched to a gene: 8. CDR1 is LNHDA and CDR2 is SQIVND in the germline V gene (reference sequence). The sequenced CDR3 bases are TGTGCCAGTAGTGTCCGGGACAGATCTTCTGGAAACACC. Protein: CASSVRDRSSGNT. The entire CDR3 reads CASSVRDRSSGNTIYF.

Of note for this clone: Read data end 3 residues before the CDR3 end; the end is taken from the germline J gene. The rearrangement uses TRBV5-6 and TRBJ1-4; D may be TRBD1 (6 bases). Per the germline V gene, CDR1 is SGHDT and CDR2 is YYEEEE. This CDR3 contains 15 residues. Trimming took 4 bases from V and 8 from J, leaving 18 bases between them. The CDR3 here is CASSMGAGPREKLFF. Partial CDR3 DNA: TGTGCCAGCAGCATGGGGGCAGGTCCGAGAGAAAAA.

On this clone itself: Sequencing ends 3 residues short of the CDR3 end; the germline J gene provides the rest. The genes are TRBV5-1 and TRBJ1-1; D is perhaps TRBD1 (5 bases). CDR1 SGHRS and CDR2 YFSETQ come from the germline V gene. This CDR3 spans 14 amino acids. CDR3 DNA (partial): TGCGCCAGCAGCTTGGCGGACAAGGGCTTCGAG. This translates into CASSLADKGFE. The full CDR3 sequence reads CASSLADKGFEAFF.

As concerns this clone: The read comes to an end 3 residues before the CDR3 does, leaving the germline J gene to fill in the end. J is TRBJ2-2 and V is TRBV6-1; D gene uncertain. The germline CDR1 and CDR2 sequences are MNHNS and SASEGT. The V and J ends lost 2 bases and 4 bases respectively, with 11 bases between them. The CDR3 extends over 15 amino acids. CDR3 in amino acids: CASSETAGSTGELFF. CDR3 DNA (partial): TGTGCCAGCAGTGAAACGGCAGGCTCCACCGGGGAG.

Regarding this clone: The CDR3 end lies 3 residues beyond the end of the read and is filled in from the germline J gene. V and J are TRBV2 and TRBJ1-1; D uncertain. In germline, CDR1 is SNHLY, CDR2 FYNNEI. The germline V and J ends were trimmed by 5 bases and 3 bases, with 10 bases remaining between them. The CDR3 has 13 residues. CDR3 DNA, as far as it was read: TGTGCCAGCAGTCTGTCAAGGGACACTGAA. The encoded protein is CASSLSRDTE. The entire CDR3 sequence reads CASSLSRDTEAFF.

Turning to this clone: The CDR3 end falls 3 residues outside the read, so it is completed with the germline J gene. The chain combines TRBV6-4 with TRBJ1-6; D remains ambiguous. CDR1 is MRHNA and CDR2 is SNTAGT in the germline V gene. V gave up 0 bases and J gave up 9 bases, with 6 bases separating them. The CDR3 extends over 13 amino acids. The covered CDR3 bases are TGTGCCAGCAGTGACTCTCCCAGTTCACCC. Its translation is CASSDSPSSP. The CDR3 in its entirety is CASSDSPSSPLHF.

Note on this clone: The CDR3 is cut off 3 residues early in the read; its end comes from the germline J gene. V gene TRBV6-1 combines with J gene TRBJ1-2; tentatively, D is TRBD1 (6 bases). V gave up 2 bases and J gave up 5 bases, with 18 bases separating them. Germline lookup yields CDR1 MNHNS and CDR2 SASEGT. The CDR3 sequence is 16 residues long. The part of the CDR3 DNA that was read is TGTGCCAGCAGTGAACGGGGAGGGGGAAATTTTTATGGC. It encodes CASSERGGGNFYG. The full CDR3 reads CASSERGGGNFYGYTF.

As for this clone: The read terminates 3 residues before the CDR3 end, so the remaining end is supplied by the germline J gene. The genes are TRBV5-1 and TRBJ2-2; possibly TRBD2 for D (5 bases). V lost 7 bases and J 4 bases, leaving 11 bases between the germline ends. Germline V gene lookup returns CDR1 SGHRS and CDR2 YFSETQ. The CDR3 is 13 amino acids. Incomplete CDR3 DNA: TGCGCCAGCGTCGCGGGTCCCACCGGGGAG. This sequence encodes CASVAGPTGE. The CDR3 as a whole reads CASVAGPTGELFF.

A remark on this clone: The read terminates 3 residues ahead of where the CDR3 ends, so the germline J gene completes it. V gene TRBV11-2 combines with J gene TRBJ2-1; D perhaps matches TRBD2 (6 bases). CDR3 length: 13 amino acids. CDR1 and CDR2 from the germline V gene are SGHAT and FQNNGV. The ends were cut back, 8 bases at V and 9 bases at J, with 17 bases in the middle. CDR3 sequence reads: CASGGLPLREQFF. Partial CDR3 DNA: TGTGCCAGCGGGGGACTTCCACTACGTGAG.

About this clone itself: At one boundary the junction diverges from the germline segment, which might be a read error. Read sequence stops 3 residues before the CDR3 end, and the germline J gene provides the missing end. Other DNA sequences in this specimen translate into the identical CDR3. The chain employs TRBV18 and TRBJ2-3, with 9 bases matching TRBD2. Germline-derived CDR1 and CDR2 are KGHSH and LQKENI. The CDR3 length is 16 residues. The part of the CDR3 DNA that was read is TGTGCCAGCTCCCCACCGGCGCGGGGGGGTCCCGATACG. This sequence encodes CASSPPARGGPDT. The full CDR3 protein reads CASSPPARGGPDTQYF. The full variable domain, completed using reference TRBV18 and TRBJ2-3, is NAGVMQNPRHLVRRRGQEARLRCSPMKGHSHVYWYRQLPEEGLKFMVYLQKENIIDESGMPKERFSAEFPKEGPSILRIQQVVRGDSAAYFCASSPPARGGPDTQYFGPGTRLTVL.